Sequencing of this TCR beta chain was carried out in a study of cytomegalovirus exposure and HLA in healthy donors. As for this clone: Its antigen is undetermined.

Study findings and constraints: For cytomegalovirus status, the classifier reportedly gave diagnoses with high specificity and sensitivity. Among the most significant clusters, several appeared linked to common viral pathogens in a later analysis.

Looked up from germline, CDR1 is KGHSH and CDR2 is LQKENI. This CDR3 region has 16 residues. The junction had 8 bases not matched to a gene; V was cut back by 1 base and J by 5 bases. The study ran its PCR with 60 Vbeta and 13 Jbeta primers. TCRdb keeps only in-frame clones here, not all; method: immunoSEQ multiplex PCR. This repertoire shows approximately 100,000 clones, roughly 70% found once; its top ten account for roughly 3%. The sample taken for sequencing was PBMCs. V usage is TRBV18 and J usage is TRBJ1-5; 7 bases are a match to TRBD1. This receptor was taken from a male donor in good health and CMV-seropositive. The CDR3 spells CASSPLRAGGYQPQHF. CDR3 DNA sequence: TGTGCCAGCTCACCACTAAGGGCAGGGGGATATCAGCCCCAGCATTTT.